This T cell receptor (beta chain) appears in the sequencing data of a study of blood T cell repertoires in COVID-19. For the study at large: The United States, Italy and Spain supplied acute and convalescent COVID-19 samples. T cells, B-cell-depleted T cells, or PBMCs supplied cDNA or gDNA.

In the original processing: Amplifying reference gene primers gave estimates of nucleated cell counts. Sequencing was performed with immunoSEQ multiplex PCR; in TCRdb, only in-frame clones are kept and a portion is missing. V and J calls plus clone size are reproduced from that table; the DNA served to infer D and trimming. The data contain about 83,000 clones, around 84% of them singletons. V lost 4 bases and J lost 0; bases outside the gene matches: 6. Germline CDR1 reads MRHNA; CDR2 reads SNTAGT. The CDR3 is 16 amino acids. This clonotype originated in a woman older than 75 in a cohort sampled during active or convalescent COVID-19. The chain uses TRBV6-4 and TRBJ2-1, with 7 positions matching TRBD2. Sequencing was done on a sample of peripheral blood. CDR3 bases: TGTGCCAGCAGTGTGGCGGGAGAGCTCTCCTACAATGAGCAGTTCTTC. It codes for CASSVAGELSYNEQFF.